This TCR beta chain originates from a study of cytotoxic CD8 clonotypes in ibrutinib-treated CLL. TCRdb's table, derived via immunoSEQ multiplex PCR, lists solely in-frame clones and lacks some. The data contain 100,000 to 150,000 clones, over 75% of them seen just once; the ten biggest clones take up approximately 2%. The CDR3 is made up of 17 amino acids. V dropped 2 bases and J dropped 4; count of bases not matched to a gene: 7. The germline V gene encodes CDR1 SGHVS and CDR2 FNYEAQ. Broader study findings: Clonality showed a rise at ibrutinib response that reversed toward baseline at progression.

In this sample, this clone turned up a few times. Its antigen remains unidentified. This TCR was recovered from a human donor with chronic lymphocytic leukemia. The sample was PBMCs, taken after 24 months of ibrutinib treatment. V is TRBV7-6 and J is TRBJ2-1; 11 nucleotides align to TRBD2. The DNA of the CDR3 is TGTGCCAGCAGCTTAACGGGGGGGACTAGCGGATACAATGAGCAGTTCTTC. It translates to CASSLTGGTSGYNEQFF.